The table lists the clone carrying this TCR beta chain with a count of one. This specimen belongs to a study of blood T cell repertoires in COVID-19. Study at large: From the United States, Italy and Spain came samples of acute and convalescent COVID-19.

Assay: immunoSEQ multiplex PCR; the TCRdb copy retains only in-frame clones and omits some. The table includes a few hundred thousand clones, about 85% detected once. Trimming took 2 bases from V and 8 from J; bases not matched to a gene: 7. This CDR3 contains 15 residues. Germline V CDR1 and CDR2: SGHRS, YFSETQ. Material for sequencing was peripheral blood. The V call is TRBV5-1, the J call TRBJ1-2; 12 bases match TRBD1. This sequence was found in a woman under 30 with acute or convalescent COVID-19. Here the CDR3 DNA reads TGCGCCAGCAGCTTACTTGGGGACAGGGGGCACGGCTACACCTTC. This sequence encodes CASSLLGDRGHGYTF.